These 23 T cell receptor beta chains share one sample of origin, sequenced in a study of identical twins. TCRdb independently ran MiXCR on the 5' RACE reads; one entry per CDR3 protein. The sample consists of around 1.7 million distinct CDR3 sequences, roughly a third of them appearing once. Sequenced input: cord blood. Receptors were obtained from a newborn girl in good health.

V gene TRBV18 combines with J gene TRBJ1-4; D may be TRBD1 (6 bases). The CDR3 length is 19 residues. Germline-derived CDR1 and CDR2 are KGHSH and LQKENI. V was trimmed by 2 bases and J by 4 bases, leaving 23 bases between them. CDR3 DNA: TGTGCCAGCTCACCAGGCGTACAGGGCTTCGATGGCTTTAATGAAAAACTGTTTTTT. This gives the protein CASSPGVQGFDGFNEKLFF. Using reference TRBV18 and TRBJ1-4 for the parts outside the CDR3, the full variable domain is NAGVMQNPRHLVRRRGQEARLRCSPMKGHSHVYWYRQLPEEGLKFMVYLQKENIIDESGMPKERFSAEFPKEGPSILRIQQVVRGDSAAYFCASSPGVQGFDGFNEKLFFGSGTQLSVL.

CDR3 bases: TGTGCCAGCAGATCACACAGGGGAGGCTATGGCTACACCTTC. Its translation is CASRSHRGGYGYTF. The chain joins TRBV12-3 or TRBV12-4 to TRBJ1-2, with TRBD1 matching 7 bases. After removal of 6 bases from V and 4 bases from J, the junction contained 8 bases not matched to a gene. The CDR3 has 14 residues.

This chain connects TRBV20-1 to TRBJ2-2; D unresolved. Germline values: CDR1 DFQATT, CDR2 SNEGSKA (reference sequence). The CDR3 is 13 amino acids. The CDR3 loop reads CSGLIHNTGELFF. The CDR3 DNA reads as TGCAGCGGGCTTATCCACAACACCGGGGAGCTGTTTTTT.

The chain employs TRBV12-3 or TRBV12-4 and TRBJ1-4, with D uncertain. CDR3 length: 11 amino acids. V lost 3 bases, J lost 10 bases, and 6 bases lay in between. The CDR3 DNA sequence: TGTGCCAGCAGTTTCGGGAGAAAACTGTTTTTT. It is translated as CASSFGRKLFF.

This clonotype was seen only a few times. This rearrangement joins TRBV20-1 to TRBJ2-3; TRBD1 aligns across 7 bases. V shed 3 bases, J shed 2 bases, and the junction held 5 bases outside the gene matches. The CDR3 extends over 14 amino acids. Germline CDR1 reads DFQATT; CDR2 reads SNEGSKA (reference sequence). CDR3 amino acids: CSASDRDLTDTQYF. For the CDR3, the DNA is TGCAGTGCTAGCGACAGGGATCTCACAGATACGCAGTATTTT.

The rearrangement joins TRBV7-2 to TRBJ2-5; no firm D call. The V gene's germline CDR1 is SGHTA and CDR2 FQGNSA. V was shortened by 0 bases and J by 5 bases, with 10 bases between the two germline ends. The CDR3 length is 14 residues. The CDR3: CASSLATKKETQYF. The CDR3 DNA reads as TGTGCCAGCAGCTTAGCAACGAAAAAGGAGACCCAGTACTTC.

The chain links TRBV27 to TRBJ2-3; TRBD2 matches 10 bases. The germline V gene encodes CDR1 MNHEY and CDR2 SMNVEV (reference sequence). Germline trimming cut 3 bases from V and 5 bases from J; bases unmatched to any gene: 8. The CDR3 loop spans 16 amino acids. In DNA form, the CDR3 reads TGTGCCAGCAGTTTCCAACTAGCGGGGCGTTTAGATACGCAGTATTTT. Its protein product is CASSFQLAGRLDTQYF.

This clonotype was counted ten times or more. This sequence joins TRBV5-1 and TRBJ2-7; 8 bases are a match to TRBD2. The ends lost 6 bases at V and 2 bases at J; junction bases unmatched: 10. The germline gives CDR1 SGHRS, CDR2 YFSETQ. The CDR3 covers 15 residues. Here the CDR3 DNA reads TGCGCCAGCAAGGGCGGGACTAGTAGGACCTACGAGCAGTACTTC. Translation gives CASKGGTSRTYEQYF.

The chain is built from TRBV6-5 and TRBJ2-4; no reliable D call. This CDR3 has 14 amino acids. V was clipped by 6 bases and J by 3 bases, with 12 bases between them. Germline CDR1 and CDR2: MNHEY and SVGAGI. CDR3 nucleotides: TGTGCCAGCAGCCCCGGACCGAACAAAAACATTCAGTACTTC. This gives the protein CASSPGPNKNIQYF.

The V and J genes are TRBV6-1 and TRBJ2-1; TRBD1 aligns across 9 bases. CDR3 length: 12 residues. CDR1 and CDR2 from the germline V gene are MNHNS and SASEGT. V dropped 8 bases and J dropped 4; count of bases not matched to a gene: 0. The CDR3 nucleotides are TGTGCCAGCGGGACAGGGTACAATGAGCAGTTCTTC. Protein: CASGTGYNEQFF.

This rearrangement joins TRBV6-5 to TRBJ1-6, with D unresolved. CDR3 size: 16 residues. V lost 2 bases to trimming and J lost 0 bases, with 8 bases between them. Germline loops: CDR1 MNHEY, CDR2 SVGAGI. The CDR3 protein is CASSYEGSSYNSPLHF. DNA of the CDR3: TGTGCCAGCAGTTACGAGGGCAGCTCCTATAATTCACCCCTCCACTTT.

The CDR3 DNA reads TGCAGTGCTATAATAGAGTACGAGCAGTACTTC. Amino acids: CSAIIEYEQYF. The chain carries TRBV20-1 and TRBJ2-5; D remains ambiguous. TRBJ2-7 matches the DNA end more closely, so the J call is doubtful. The CDR3 totals 11 residues. Germline V lookup: CDR1 DFQATT, CDR2 SNEGSKA (reference sequence).

This chain joins TRBV7-2 and TRBJ2-1; D is undetermined. The ends were cut back, 1 base at V and 3 bases at J, with 7 bases in the middle. The CDR3 consists of 14 residues. CDR1 and CDR2 (germline): SGHTA, FQGNSA. The CDR3 coding sequence is TGTGCCAGCAGCTTAGAGTCTGGCTACAATGAGCAGTTCTTC. Its protein is CASSLESGYNEQFF.

This clonotype was observed a few times. The chain employs TRBV6-1 and TRBJ1-2, with TRBD1 matching 7 bases. The CDR3 extends over 14 amino acids. Germline V gene data show CDR1 as MNHNS and CDR2 as SASEGT. J lost 1 base, V lost 5 bases, and 4 bases had no gene match. The CDR3 sequence is CASSWGQFNYGYTF. CDR3 nucleotide sequence: TGTGCCAGCAGTTGGGGACAGTTTAACTATGGCTACACCTTC.

V is TRBV4-2 and J is TRBJ2-1; 8 nucleotides line up with TRBD2. The CDR3 sequence is 18 residues long. Germline lookup yields CDR1 LGHNA and CDR2 YNFKEQ. Germline trimming cut 0 bases from V and 6 bases from J; bases unmatched to any gene: 13. In DNA form, the CDR3 reads TGTGCCAGCAGCCAAGATGGGTTAAGCGGGAGCTATGGCAATGAGCAGTTCTTC. Its translation: CASSQDGLSGSYGNEQFF.

This chain joins TRBV7-2 and TRBJ2-3; D call uncertain. Germline V gene lookup returns CDR1 SGHTA and CDR2 FQGNSA. The CDR3 length is 14 residues. Trimming cost V 5 bases and J 8 bases, with 17 bases left between them. CDR3 loop: CASSPRADGATQYF. For the CDR3, the DNA is TGTGCCAGCAGCCCAAGGGCTGACGGCGCTACGCAGTATTTT.

The chain joins TRBV28 to TRBJ2-4; D is perhaps TRBD1 or TRBD2 (6 bases each). Between the trimmed V and J ends, which lost 6 bases and 3 bases, there was a span of 21 bases. Germline-derived CDR1 and CDR2 are MDHEN and SYDVKM. The CDR3 runs to 17 residues. The CDR3 coding sequence is TGTGCCAGCAGCCCCGGGGGCTTGGCGGGTGTCAAAAACATTCAGTACTTC. Encoded protein: CASSPGGLAGVKNIQYF.

This clonotype was counted ten times or more. The chain is built from TRBV2 and TRBJ1-2, with 7 bases that match TRBD1. This CDR3 region has 13 residues. Trimming cost V 8 bases and J 0 bases; bases outside gene matches: 3. The germline gives CDR1 SNHLY, CDR2 FYNNEI. CDR3 in amino acids: CASATGTNYGYTF. The DNA for the CDR3 is TGTGCCAGCGCGACAGGGACTAACTATGGCTACACCTTC.

The V call is TRBV6-6, the J call TRBJ2-2, with D perhaps assigned TRBD1 or TRBD2 (5 bases each). V lost 1 base and J 0 bases, leaving 9 bases between the germline ends. The CDR3 length is 16 residues. CDR1 and CDR2 (germline): MNHNY, SVGAGI (reference sequence). The CDR3: CASSYWGIPNTGELFF. The CDR3 DNA reads TGTGCCAGCAGTTACTGGGGGATCCCGAACACCGGGGAGCTGTTTTTT.

The V call is TRBV4-2, the J call TRBJ2-2; D is ambiguous. Germline V gene data show CDR1 as LGHNA and CDR2 as YNFKEQ. Trimming took off 0 bases at V and 2 bases at J, with 16 bases between the two ends. The CDR3 runs 18 residues. CDR3 nucleotides: TGTGCCAGCAGCCAAGAATTAGATCCCAACCTTAACACCGGGGAGCTGTTTTTT. It specifies CASSQELDPNLNTGELFF.

A note on this clonotype: One junction end disagrees with the germline gene, perhaps due to a read error. The chain links TRBV4-2 to TRBJ1-2, with TRBD1 as a possible D gene (6 bases). Germline V CDR1 and CDR2: LGHNA, YNFKEQ. This CDR3 contains 17 residues. The CDR3 loop is CASSQDQGGRGNYDYTF. The CDR3 nucleotides are TGTGCCAGCAGCCAAGATCAAGGTGGCAGGGGTAACTATGACTACACCTTC.

On this clonotype itself: This could be a read error, since a much larger clone is one nucleotide away. The rearrangement links TRBV29-1 to TRBJ2-1; D is unclear. CDR1 is SQVTM, CDR2 ANQGSEA, per germline. This CDR3 comprises 12 residues. CDR3 DNA: TGCGGCGTTGCCCTGGGGTACAATGAGCAGTTCTTC. Protein product: CGVALGYNEQFF.

This clonotype was found a few times. The V and J genes are TRBV4-1 and TRBJ1-6, with 11 bases lining up with TRBD1. The CDR3 sequence is 22 residues long. With 1 base clipped from V and 0 bases from J, the junction kept 14 bases outside the gene matches. Germline loops: CDR1 MGHRA, CDR2 YSYEKL. CDR3 amino acids: CASSQVVGTGGRLSSYNSPLHF. The CDR3 coding sequence is TGCGCCAGCAGCCAAGTGGTTGGGACAGGGGGGCGTTTGAGCTCCTATAATTCACCCCTCCACTTT.